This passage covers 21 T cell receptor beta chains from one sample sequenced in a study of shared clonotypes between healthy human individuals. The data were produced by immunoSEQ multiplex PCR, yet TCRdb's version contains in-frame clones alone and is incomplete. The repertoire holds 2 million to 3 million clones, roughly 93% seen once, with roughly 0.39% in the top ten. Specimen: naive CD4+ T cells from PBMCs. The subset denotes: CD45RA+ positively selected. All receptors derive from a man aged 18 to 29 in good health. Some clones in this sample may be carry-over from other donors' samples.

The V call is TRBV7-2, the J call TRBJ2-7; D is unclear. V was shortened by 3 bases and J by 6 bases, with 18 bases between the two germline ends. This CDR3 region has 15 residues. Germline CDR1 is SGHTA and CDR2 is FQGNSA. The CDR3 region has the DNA TGTGCCAGCAGCTTTACCGCTAAATTGGGATCCGAGCAGTACTTC. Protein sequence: CASSFTAKLGSEQYF.

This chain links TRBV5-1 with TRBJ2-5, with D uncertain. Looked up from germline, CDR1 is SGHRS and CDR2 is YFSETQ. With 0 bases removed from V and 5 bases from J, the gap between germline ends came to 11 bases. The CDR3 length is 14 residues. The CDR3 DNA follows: TGCGCCAGCAGCTTGGAACCCACGCCGGAGACCCAGTACTTC. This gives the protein CASSLEPTPETQYF.

The CDR3 sequence is CASSRHGGRANEQFF. CDR3 sequence (DNA): TGTGCCAGCAGCCGACACGGGGGGAGGGCGAATGAGCAGTTCTTC. V and J are TRBV6-5 and TRBJ2-1; 7 bases align to TRBD2. CDR1 MNHEY and CDR2 SVGAGI come from the germline V gene. The junction had 12 bases not matched to a gene; V was cut back by 6 bases and J by 7 bases. CDR3 length equals 15 residues.

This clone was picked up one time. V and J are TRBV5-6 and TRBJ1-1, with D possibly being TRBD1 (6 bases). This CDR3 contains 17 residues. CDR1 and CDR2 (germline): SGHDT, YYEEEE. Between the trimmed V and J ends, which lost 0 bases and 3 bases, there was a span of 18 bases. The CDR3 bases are TGTGCCAGCAGCTTGGGATTCGGGGGCACCTTGGACACTGAAGCTTTCTTT. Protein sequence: CASSLGFGGTLDTEAFF.

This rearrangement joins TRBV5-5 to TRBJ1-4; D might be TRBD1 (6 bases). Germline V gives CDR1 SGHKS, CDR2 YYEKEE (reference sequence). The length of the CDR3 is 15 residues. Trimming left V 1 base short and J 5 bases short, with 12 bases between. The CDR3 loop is CASSLTGLPNEKLFF. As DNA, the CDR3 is TGTGCCAGCAGCTTGACAGGGCTACCCAATGAAAAACTGTTTTTT. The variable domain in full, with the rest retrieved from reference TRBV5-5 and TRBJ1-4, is DAGVTQSPTHLIKTRGQQVTLRCSPISGHKSVSWYQQVLGQGPQFIFQYYEKEERGRGNFPDRFSARQFPNYSSELNVNALLLGDSALYLCASSLTGLPNEKLFFGSGTQLSVL.

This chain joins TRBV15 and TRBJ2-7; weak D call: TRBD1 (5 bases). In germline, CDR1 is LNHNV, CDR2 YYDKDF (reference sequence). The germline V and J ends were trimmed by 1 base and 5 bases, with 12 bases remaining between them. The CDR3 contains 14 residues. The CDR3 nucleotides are TGTGCCACCAGCAGAGGTGACAGCGAACACGAGCAGTACTTC. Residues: CATSRGDSEHEQYF. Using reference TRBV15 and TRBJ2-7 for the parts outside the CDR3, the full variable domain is DAMVIQNPRYQVTQFGKPVTLSCSQTLNHNVMYWYQQKSSQAPKLLFHYYDKDFNNEADTPDNFQSRRPNTSFCFLDIRSPGLGDTAMYLCATSRGDSEHEQYFGPGTRLTVT.

The chain's CDR3 is CASSYHHWDRVNEKLFF. The CDR3 DNA reads TGTGCCAGCAGTTACCACCACTGGGACAGGGTTAATGAAAAACTGTTTTTT. The chain has TRBV6-7 and TRBJ1-4, with 9 bases aligning to TRBD1. TRBV6-7 is designated an ORF whose function remains uncertain. V lost 2 bases, J lost 4 bases, and 8 bases stayed unmatched. This CDR3 contains 17 residues.

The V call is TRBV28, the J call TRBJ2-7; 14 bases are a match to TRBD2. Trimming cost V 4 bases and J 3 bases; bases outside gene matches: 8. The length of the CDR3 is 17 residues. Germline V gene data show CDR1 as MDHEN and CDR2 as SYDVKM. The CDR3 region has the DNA TGTGCCAGCAGTTCGGGACTAGCGGGAGCTCGGGTCTACGAGCAGTACTTC. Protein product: CASSSGLAGARVYEQYF.

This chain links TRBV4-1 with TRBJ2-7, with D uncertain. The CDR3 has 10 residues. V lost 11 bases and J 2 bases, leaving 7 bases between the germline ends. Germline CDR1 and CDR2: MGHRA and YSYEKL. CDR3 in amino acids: CAPPPYEQYF. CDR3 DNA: TGCGCCCCCCCTCCCTACGAGCAGTACTTC.

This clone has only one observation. This CDR3 is CASSDRVVRSNEQFF. The CDR3 coding sequence is TGTGCCAGCAGTGATCGAGTGGTACGTTCGAATGAGCAGTTCTTC. This chain links TRBV25-1 with TRBJ2-1, with D hard to call. V shed 3 bases and J shed 7 bases, with 16 bases lying between them. This CDR3 comprises 15 residues. CDR1 and CDR2 from the germline V gene are MGHDK and SYGVNS.

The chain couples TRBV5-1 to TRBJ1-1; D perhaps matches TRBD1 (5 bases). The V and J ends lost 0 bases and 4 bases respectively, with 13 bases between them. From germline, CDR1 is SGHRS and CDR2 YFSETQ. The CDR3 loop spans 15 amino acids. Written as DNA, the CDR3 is TGCGCCAGCAGCTTGGTAGGTCGGCAGGGCACTGAAGCTTTCTTT. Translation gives CASSLVGRQGTEAFF.

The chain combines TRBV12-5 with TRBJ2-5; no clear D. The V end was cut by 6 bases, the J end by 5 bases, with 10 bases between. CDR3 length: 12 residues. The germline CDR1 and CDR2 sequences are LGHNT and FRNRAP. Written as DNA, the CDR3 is TGTGCTAGTGGACCCTCGCGGGAGACCCAGTACTTC. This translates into CASGPSRETQYF. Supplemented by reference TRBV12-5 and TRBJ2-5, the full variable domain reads DARVTQTPRHKVTEMGQEVTMRCQPILGHNTVFWYRQTMMQGLELLAYFRNRAPLDDSGMPKDRFSAEMPDATLATLKIQPSEPRDSAVYFCASGPSRETQYFGPGTRLLVL.

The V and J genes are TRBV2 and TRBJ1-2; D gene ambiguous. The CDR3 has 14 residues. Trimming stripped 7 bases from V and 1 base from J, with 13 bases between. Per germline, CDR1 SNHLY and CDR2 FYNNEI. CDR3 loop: CASKTARLNYGYTF. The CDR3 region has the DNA TGTGCCAGCAAGACGGCCCGGCTTAACTATGGCTACACCTTC.

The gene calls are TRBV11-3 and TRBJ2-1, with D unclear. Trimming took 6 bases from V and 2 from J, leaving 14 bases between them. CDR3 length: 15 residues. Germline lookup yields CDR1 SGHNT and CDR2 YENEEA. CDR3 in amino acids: CASRRIRPAYNEQFF. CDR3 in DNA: TGTGCCAGCAGACGTATACGGCCGGCCTACAATGAGCAGTTCTTC.

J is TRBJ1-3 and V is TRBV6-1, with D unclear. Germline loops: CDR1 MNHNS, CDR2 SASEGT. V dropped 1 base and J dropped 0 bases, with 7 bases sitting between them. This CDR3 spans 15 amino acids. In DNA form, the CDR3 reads TGTGCCAGCAGTGAAGTCTCCCGCTCTGGAAACACCATATATTTT. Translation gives CASSEVSRSGNTIYF.

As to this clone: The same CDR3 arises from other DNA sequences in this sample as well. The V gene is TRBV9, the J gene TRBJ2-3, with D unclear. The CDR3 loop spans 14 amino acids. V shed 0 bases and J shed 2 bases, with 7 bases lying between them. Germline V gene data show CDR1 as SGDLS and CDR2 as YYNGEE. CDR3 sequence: CASSVGVSTDTQYF. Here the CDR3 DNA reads TGTGCCAGCAGCGTAGGGGTGTCCACAGATACGCAGTATTTT.

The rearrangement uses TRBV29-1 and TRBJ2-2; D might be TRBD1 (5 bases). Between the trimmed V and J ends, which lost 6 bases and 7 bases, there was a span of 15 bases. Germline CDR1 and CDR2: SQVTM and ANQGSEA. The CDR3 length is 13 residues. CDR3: CSVGHAPGGELFF. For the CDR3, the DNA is TGCAGCGTCGGACACGCTCCGGGCGGGGAGCTGTTTTTT.

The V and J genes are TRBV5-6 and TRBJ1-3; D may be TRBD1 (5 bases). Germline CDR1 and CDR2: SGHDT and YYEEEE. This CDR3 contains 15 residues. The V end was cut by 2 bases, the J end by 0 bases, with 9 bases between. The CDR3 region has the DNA TGTGCCAGCAGCTTCGACAGAACCTCTGGAAACACCATATATTTT. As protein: CASSFDRTSGNTIYF.

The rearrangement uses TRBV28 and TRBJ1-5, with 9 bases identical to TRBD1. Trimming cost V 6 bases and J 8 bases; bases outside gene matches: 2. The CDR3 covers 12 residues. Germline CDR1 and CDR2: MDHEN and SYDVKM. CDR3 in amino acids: CASRTGGEPQHF. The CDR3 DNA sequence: TGTGCCAGCAGAACAGGGGGCGAGCCCCAGCATTTT. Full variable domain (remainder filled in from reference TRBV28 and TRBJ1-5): DVKVTQSSRYLVKRTGEKVFLECVQDMDHENMFWYRQDPGLGLRLIYFSYDVKMKEKGDIPEGYSVSREKKERFSLILESASTNQTSMYLCASRTGGEPQHFGDGTRLSIL.

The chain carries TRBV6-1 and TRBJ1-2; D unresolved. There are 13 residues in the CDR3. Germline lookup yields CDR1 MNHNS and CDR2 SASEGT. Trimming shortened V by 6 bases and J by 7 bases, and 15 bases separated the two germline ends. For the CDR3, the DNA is TGTGCCAGCAGCCCGGGTCAGACTCGTGGCTACACCTTC. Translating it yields CASSPGQTRGYTF.

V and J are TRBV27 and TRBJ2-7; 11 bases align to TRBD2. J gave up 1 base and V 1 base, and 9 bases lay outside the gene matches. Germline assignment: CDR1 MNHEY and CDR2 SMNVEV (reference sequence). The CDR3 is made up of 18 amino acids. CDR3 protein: CASSLYGAGLAGSYEQYF. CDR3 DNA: TGTGCCAGCAGTTTATATGGAGCCGGACTAGCGGGTTCCTACGAGCAGTACTTC.